This T cell receptor (beta chain) came from a study of cytomegalovirus exposure and HLA in healthy donors. The study, taken as a whole, reports: Later analysis identified 16,951 TCR beta sequences associated with HLA alleles, using a false discovery rate threshold of 0.05.

In germline, CDR1 is MGHRA, CDR2 YSYEKL. The CDR3 is 16 residues long. After removal of 3 bases from V and 3 bases from J, the junction contained 8 bases not matched to a gene. A note on this clone: The target antigen is unknown.

Vbeta (60) and Jbeta (13) primers were used in the PCR. The method was immunoSEQ multiplex PCR; TCRdb's version includes in-frame clones alone and lacks a portion of them. The data show roughly 150,000 clones, around 79% seen once. The sequence was obtained from a woman in her 30s in good health and CMV-seronegative. The V and J genes are TRBV4-1 and TRBJ2-5; 9 bases map to TRBD1. The sequenced sample was PBMCs. The CDR3 loop reads CASSHSPGQGEETQYF. The CDR3 nucleotides are TGCGCCAGCAGCCATAGTCCGGGACAGGGTGAAGAGACCCAGTACTTC.